Each of the 25 T cell receptor beta chains below was sequenced from the same sample in a study of tumor-infiltrating lymphocytes in oesophageal squamous cell carcinoma. TCRdb re-called the PCR reads with MiXCR, one entry per CDR3 protein. Here the sample spans just over 15,000 distinct CDR3 sequences, roughly half being singletons. The material sequenced was esophageal tumor tissue. These receptors originate from a female donor with esophageal squamous cell carcinoma.

The gene calls are TRBV7-6 and TRBJ1-1; D possibly corresponds to TRBD1 (5 bases). The end of the DNA is better explained by TRBJ2-3, so the J call may be wrong. In germline, CDR1 is SGHVS, CDR2 FNYEAQ. The CDR3 sequence is 14 residues long. The CDR3 is CASSPGLGHYEQYF. CDR3 in DNA: TGTGCCAGCAGCCCCGGGCTGGGGCACTACGAGCAGTATTTT.

Turning to this clonotype: Since the CDR3 does not end with the conserved phenylalanine or tryptophan, this likely comes from a read error. The chain is built from TRBV11-2 and TRBJ2-6; 10 bases fit TRBD1. The last part of the DNA fits TRBJ1-2 better; the J call may be wrong. Germline lookup yields CDR1 SGHAT and CDR2 FQNNGV. This CDR3 comprises 14 residues. CDR3 sequence (DNA): TGTGCCAGCAGCATGGGACAGGGGAGCTATGGCTACACCGTC. This translates into CASSMGQGSYGYTV.

The V and J genes are TRBV7-2 and TRBJ2-7; no definite D call. V gave up 0 bases and J gave up 10 bases, with 16 bases separating them. The germline gives CDR1 SGHTA, CDR2 FQGNSA. The CDR3 has 14 residues. The CDR3 protein is CASSLAYATRSQYF. In DNA form, the CDR3 reads TGTGCCAGCAGCTTAGCGTATGCTACGAGGTCCCAGTACTTC. The whole variable domain, remainder taken from reference TRBV7-2 and TRBJ2-7, is GAGVSQSPSNKVTEKGKDVELRCDPISGHTALYWYRQSLGQGLEFLIYFQGNSAPDKSGLPSDRFSAERTGGSVSTLTIQRTQQEDSAVYLCASSLAYATRSQYFGPGTRLTVT.

This clonotype came up a few times. Because the CDR3 is missing its conserved closing phenylalanine or tryptophan, this is likely a read error. The limits of the CDR3 on the DNA are not certain, so only TCRdb's listed CDR3 is given. This sequence joins TRBV7-2 and TRBJ2-1; the DNA was not compared with TRBD2, the D call given in the table. Germline V gene sequence: CDR1 SGHTA, CDR2 FQGNSA. The CDR3 length is 16 residues, termini included. CDR3 amino acids: CASSLRAVTYEQYFGN.

This clonotype was detected ten times or more. This chain connects TRBV7-9 to TRBJ2-1, with TRBD1 matching over 10 bases. The CDR3 is 15 residues long. Germline loops: CDR1 SEHNR, CDR2 FQNEAQ (reference sequence). With 4 bases clipped from V and 7 bases from J, the junction kept 7 bases outside the gene matches. The CDR3 protein is CASSSGTGVQNEQFF. CDR3 DNA sequence: TGTGCCAGCAGCTCCGGGACAGGGGTCCAGAATGAGCAGTTCTTC.

The sample holds a few counts of this clonotype. The chain uses TRBV9 and TRBJ2-2, with D uncertain. Per the germline V gene, CDR1 is SGDLS and CDR2 is YYNGEE. Trimming stripped 0 bases from V and 5 bases from J, with 5 bases between. The CDR3 is 13 residues long. The CDR3 sequence is CASSVGTTGELFF. The DNA of the CDR3 is TGTGCCAGCAGCGTAGGAACGACCGGGGAGCTGTTTTTT.

The J gene is TRBJ2-5, the V gene TRBV7-2, with D unclear. The J call could be wrong; TRBJ2-1 is a better fit for the DNA end. CDR1 is SGHTA, CDR2 FQGNSA, per germline. CDR3 size: 15 residues. The CDR3 loop is CASSLALGPPYEQFF. DNA of the CDR3: TGTGCCAGCAGCTTGGCATTGGGCCCTCCCTACGAGCAGTTCTTC.

The V call is TRBV12-3 or TRBV12-4, the J call TRBJ2-5; the match to TRBD1 covers 8 bases. The CDR3 sequence is 14 residues long. The trim removed 5 bases at V and 5 bases at J, leaving 7 bases unmatched. CDR3 residues: CASSLRGQRETQYF. The CDR3 DNA follows: TGTGCCAGCAGTCTCAGGGGGCAGAGGGAGACCCAGTACTTC.

This clonotype was observed at least ten times. One base away lies a much larger clone, so this may be a sequencing read error. V and J are TRBV11-2 and TRBJ2-5; 9 nucleotides align to TRBD1. Germline CDR1 and CDR2: SGHAT and FQNNGV. There are 16 residues in the CDR3. Trimming removed 0 bases from V and 11 bases from J; junction bases left unmatched: 13. In nucleotides, the CDR3 is TGTGCCAGCAGCTTAGAGACAGGGGGTTACTACAATGAGCAGTACTTC. Encoded protein: CASSLETGGYYNEQYF.

The chain carries TRBV7-6 and TRBJ2-7; the match to TRBD2 covers 8 bases. TRBJ2-1 matches the DNA end more closely, so the J call is doubtful. This CDR3 comprises 18 residues. Germline V gene data show CDR1 as SGHVS and CDR2 as FNYEAQ. In DNA, the CDR3 is TGTGCCAGCAGCTTGGGTCGGACTAGCAGAAGCTCCTACAATGAGCAGTTCTTC. Amino acid sequence: CASSLGRTSRSSYNEQFF.

Turning to this clonotype: A much larger clone differs by one base, so this may be a read error. The V and J genes are TRBV2 and TRBJ2-3; 8 nucleotides match TRBD2. Germline V gene data show CDR1 as SNHLY and CDR2 as FYNNEI. J was trimmed by 14 bases and V by 3 bases; bases with no gene match: 28. This CDR3 contains 19 residues. CDR3 region: CASSDPSGSSIRNTGELYF. Here the CDR3 DNA reads TGTGCCAGCAGTGATCCTAGCGGGTCTAGTATTAGGAACACCGGGGAGCTGTATTTT.

On this clonotype itself: A read error may produce the germline difference seen at one junction end. The chain employs TRBV7-6 and TRBJ2-2; D gene unclear. The CDR3 runs to 14 residues. Germline CDR1 is SGHVS and CDR2 is FNYEAQ. Written as DNA, the CDR3 is TGTGCCAGCAGCTTAGGGACGAAAACCGGGGAGCTGTTTTTT. Protein product: CASSLGTKTGELFF.

For this clonotype: This could be a read error, since a much larger clone is one nucleotide away. The chain is built from TRBV11-1 and TRBJ2-5; D tentatively reads TRBD1 or TRBD2 (7 bases each). V was pared by 2 bases and J by 11 bases, with 21 bases between. Germline V lookup: CDR1 SGHAT, CDR2 FQDESV (reference sequence). CDR3 length: 15 amino acids. CDR3 in DNA: TGTGCCAGCAGCTTACAGGGGGGGCAGTACAATGAGCAGTACTTC. Encoded protein: CASSLQGGQYNEQYF.

The CDR3 region is CASSRTAARDTEAFF. The CDR3 bases are TGTGCCAGCAGCCGAACAGCCGCCCGTGACACTGAAGCTTTCTTT. The chain is built from TRBV7-2 and TRBJ1-1; D call uncertain. This CDR3 region has 15 residues. Deletions cut 5 bases from V and 3 bases from J, with 16 bases between. The germline V gene has CDR1 SGHTA and CDR2 FQGNSA.

The chain links TRBV7-2 to TRBJ2-5; D may be TRBD1 or TRBD2 (6 bases each). The J call may not be correct, given that the DNA end is closer to TRBJ2-7. The CDR3 is 15 residues long. Germline lookup yields CDR1 SGHTA and CDR2 FQGNSA. Here the CDR3 reads CASSGGDNNVYEQYF. CDR3 nucleotides: TGTGCCAGCAGCGGCGGGGACAATAATGTCTACGAGCAGTACTTC.

The chain recombines TRBV12-3 or TRBV12-4 with TRBJ2-3; TRBD2 agrees at 10 bases. The assigned J gene may be wrong: the sequence end matches TRBJ2-1 better. The CDR3 runs to 16 residues. The CDR3 DNA is TGTGCCAGCATCACTCCCGGGACTAGCGTGAGAGGAGAGCAGTTCTTC. Translation gives CASITPGTSVRGEQFF.

V usage is TRBV7-2 and J usage is TRBJ2-7, with 10 bases fitting TRBD2. Germline trimming cut 4 bases from V and 5 bases from J; bases unmatched to any gene: 11. This CDR3 is built from 16 residues. In germline, CDR1 is SGHTA, CDR2 FQGNSA. In nucleotides, the CDR3 is TGTGCCAGCAGCTCTGCCCTGGGTAGCGGGGGGAACGAGCAGTACTTC. It yields the protein CASSSALGSGGNEQYF.

The gene calls are TRBV7-9 and TRBJ2-1, with unresolved D. V dropped 2 bases and J dropped 6 bases, with 2 bases sitting between them. The CDR3 runs 11 residues. Germline V gene data show CDR1 as SEHNR and CDR2 as FQNEAQ (reference sequence). The CDR3 is CASSLINEQFF. The CDR3 region has the DNA TGTGCCAGCAGCTTAATCAATGAGCAGTTCTTC.

The chain joins TRBV7-2 to TRBJ2-1; TRBD2 aligns across 13 bases. Germline V gives CDR1 SGHTA, CDR2 FQGNSA. V lost 4 bases, J lost 0 bases, and 9 bases stayed unmatched. This CDR3 contains 19 residues. CDR3 in amino acids: CASSSGLAGASISYNEQFF. The CDR3 DNA follows: TGTGCCAGCAGCTCCGGACTAGCGGGAGCGTCTATCTCCTACAATGAGCAGTTCTTC.

This clonotype was seen more than once but under ten times. One end of the junction varies from germline; a read error may be responsible. V gene TRBV9 combines with J gene TRBJ2-4, with D hard to call. The germline V gene encodes CDR1 SGDLS and CDR2 YYNGEE. The CDR3 has 15 residues. CDR3 DNA: TGTGCCAGCAGCGTAGGGGTTGTGGGATCCTACGAGCAGTACTTT. It yields the protein CASSVGVVGSYEQYF.

This sequence joins TRBV6-6 and TRBJ2-5, with 7 bases that match TRBD2. Germline assignment: CDR1 MNHNY and CDR2 SVGAGI (reference sequence). The ends lost 2 bases at V and 1 base at J; junction bases unmatched: 4. CDR3 size: 15 residues. CDR3: CASSYPGGPQETQYF. The CDR3 DNA reads TGTGCCAGCAGTTACCCGGGAGGCCCCCAAGAGACCCAGTACTTC.

V usage is TRBV28 and J usage is TRBJ2-7, with a weak D call TRBD1 (5 bases). Germline CDR1 is MDHEN and CDR2 is SYDVKM. Trimming removed 8 bases from V and 2 bases from J, with 10 bases in between. The CDR3 is 12 amino acids. CDR3 sequence (DNA): TGTGCCAGCGGTAAGGGGACCTACGAGCAGTACTTC. Encoded protein: CASGKGTYEQYF.

V usage is TRBV6-2 or TRBV6-3 and J usage is TRBJ2-7, with D unclear. This CDR3 is 16 amino acids long. CDR1 and CDR2 from the germline V gene are MNHEY and SVGEGT. Trimming cost V 0 bases and J 4 bases, with 16 bases left between them. CDR3 nucleotides: TGTGCCAGCAGTTACTCGGGCGCCAGCTGGCTTTACGAGCAGTACTTC. As protein: CASSYSGASWLYEQYF.

The rearrangement joins TRBV7-6 to TRBJ2-7; 7 nucleotides line up with TRBD1. Germline trimming cut 5 bases from V and 2 bases from J; bases unmatched to any gene: 9. The CDR3 covers 15 residues. Germline V gene data show CDR1 as SGHVS and CDR2 as FNYEAQ. CDR3 in DNA: TGTGCCAGCAGCCCCGGACAGGAGGCCCCCTACGAGCAGTACTTC. This gives the protein CASSPGQEAPYEQYF.

This chain links TRBV7-2 with TRBJ1-5, with TRBD1 identical over 8 bases. Germline V lookup: CDR1 SGHTA, CDR2 FQGNSA. Trimming took 6 bases from V and 4 from J; bases not matched to a gene: 5. The CDR3 extends over 14 amino acids. CDR3 protein: CASSRQGQNQPQHF. In DNA form, the CDR3 reads TGTGCCAGCAGTAGACAGGGGCAGAATCAGCCCCAGCATTTT.